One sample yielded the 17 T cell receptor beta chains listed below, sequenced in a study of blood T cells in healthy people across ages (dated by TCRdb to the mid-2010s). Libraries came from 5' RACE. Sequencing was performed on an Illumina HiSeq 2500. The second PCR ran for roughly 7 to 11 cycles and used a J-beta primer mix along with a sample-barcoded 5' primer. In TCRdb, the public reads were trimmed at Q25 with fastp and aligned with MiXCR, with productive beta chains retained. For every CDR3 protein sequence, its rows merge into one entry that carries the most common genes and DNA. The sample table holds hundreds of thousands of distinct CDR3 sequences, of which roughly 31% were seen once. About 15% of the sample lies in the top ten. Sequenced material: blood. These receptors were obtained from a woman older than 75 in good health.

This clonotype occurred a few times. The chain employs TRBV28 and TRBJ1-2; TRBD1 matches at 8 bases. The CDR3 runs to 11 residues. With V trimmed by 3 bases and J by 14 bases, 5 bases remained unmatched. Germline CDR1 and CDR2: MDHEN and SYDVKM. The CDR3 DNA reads TGTGCCAGCAGTTTCGGCAGGGGGCAGACCTTC. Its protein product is CASSFGRGQTF.

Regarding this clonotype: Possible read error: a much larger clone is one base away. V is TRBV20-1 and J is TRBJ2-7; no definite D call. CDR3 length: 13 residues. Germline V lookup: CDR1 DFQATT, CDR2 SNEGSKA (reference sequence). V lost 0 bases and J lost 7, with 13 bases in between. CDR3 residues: CSARDSRYNEQYF. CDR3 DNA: TGCAGTGCTAGAGATTCCCGGTACAATGAGCAGTACTTC.

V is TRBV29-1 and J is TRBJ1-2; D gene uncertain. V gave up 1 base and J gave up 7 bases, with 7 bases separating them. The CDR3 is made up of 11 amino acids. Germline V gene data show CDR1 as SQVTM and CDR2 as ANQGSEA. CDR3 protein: CSVEVEAGYTF. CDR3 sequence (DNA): TGCAGCGTTGAAGTGGAGGCTGGCTACACCTTC. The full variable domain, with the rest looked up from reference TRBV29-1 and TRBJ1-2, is SAVISQKPSRDICQRGTSLTIQCQVDSQVTMMFWYRQQPGQSLTLIATANQGSEATYESGFVIDKFPISRPNLTFSTLTVSNMSPEDSSIYLCSVEVEAGYTFGSGTRLTVV.

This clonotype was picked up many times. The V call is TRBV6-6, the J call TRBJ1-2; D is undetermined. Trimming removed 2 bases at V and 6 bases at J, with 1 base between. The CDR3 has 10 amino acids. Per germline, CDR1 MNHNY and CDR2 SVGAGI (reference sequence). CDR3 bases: TGTGCCAGCAGTTACAATGGCTACACCTTC. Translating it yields CASSYNGYTF.

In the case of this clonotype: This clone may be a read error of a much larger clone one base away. The CDR3 nucleotides are TGTGCCGGCAGCTTTCAACCAGACAGGTACCAGGGGGAGACCCAGTACTTC. The encoded protein is CAGSFQPDRYQGETQYF. This chain connects TRBV7-2 to TRBJ2-5; possible D gene TRBD1, 6 bases. The CDR3 totals 17 residues. The germline V gene has CDR1 SGHTA and CDR2 FQGNSA.

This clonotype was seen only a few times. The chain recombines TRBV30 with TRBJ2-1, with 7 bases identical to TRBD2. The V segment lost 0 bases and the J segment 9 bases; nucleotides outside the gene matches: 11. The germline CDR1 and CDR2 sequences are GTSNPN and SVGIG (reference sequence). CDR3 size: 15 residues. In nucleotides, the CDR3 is TGTGCCTGGAGTGTACGACCCGGGGGGTTAGGTGAGCAGTTCTTC. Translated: CAWSVRPGGLGEQFF.

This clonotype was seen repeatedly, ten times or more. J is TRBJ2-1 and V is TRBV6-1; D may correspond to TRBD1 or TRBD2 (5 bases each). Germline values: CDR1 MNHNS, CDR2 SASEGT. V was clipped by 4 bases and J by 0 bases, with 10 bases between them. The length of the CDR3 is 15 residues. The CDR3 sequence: CASSVDGGSYNEQFF. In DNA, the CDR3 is TGTGCCAGCAGTGTGGATGGGGGCTCCTACAATGAGCAGTTCTTC.

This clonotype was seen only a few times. The CDR3 reads CASSQERTNTDTQYF. The CDR3 coding sequence is TGTGCCAGCAGCCAGGAGAGGACCAACACAGATACGCAGTATTTT. The rearrangement uses TRBV14 and TRBJ2-3; D is undetermined. V dropped 3 bases and J dropped 2 bases, with 12 bases sitting between them. In germline, CDR1 is SGHDN, CDR2 FVKESK. The CDR3 totals 15 residues.

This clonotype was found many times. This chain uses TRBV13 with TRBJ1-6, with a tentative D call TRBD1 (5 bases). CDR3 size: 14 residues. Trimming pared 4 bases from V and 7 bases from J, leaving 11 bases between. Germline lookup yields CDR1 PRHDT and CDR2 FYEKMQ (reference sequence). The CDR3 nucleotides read TGTGCCAGCAGCTCACCGGGACGAAATTCACCCCTCCACTTT. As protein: CASSSPGRNSPLHF.

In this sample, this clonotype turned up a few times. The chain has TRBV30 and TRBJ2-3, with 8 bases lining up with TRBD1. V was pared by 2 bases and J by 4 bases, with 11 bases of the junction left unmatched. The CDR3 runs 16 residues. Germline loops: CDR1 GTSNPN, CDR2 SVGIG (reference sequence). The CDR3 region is CAWSHPGTGGSDTQYF. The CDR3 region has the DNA TGTGCCTGGAGTCACCCCGGGACAGGAGGCTCAGATACGCAGTATTTT.

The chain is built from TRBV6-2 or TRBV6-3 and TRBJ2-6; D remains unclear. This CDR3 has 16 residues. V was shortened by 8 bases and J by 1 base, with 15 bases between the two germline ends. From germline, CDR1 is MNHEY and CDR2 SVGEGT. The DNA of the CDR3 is TGTGCCAGCGGTCCGCAAGGGTTATCTGGGGCCAACGTCCTGACTTTC. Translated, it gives CASGPQGLSGANVLTF.

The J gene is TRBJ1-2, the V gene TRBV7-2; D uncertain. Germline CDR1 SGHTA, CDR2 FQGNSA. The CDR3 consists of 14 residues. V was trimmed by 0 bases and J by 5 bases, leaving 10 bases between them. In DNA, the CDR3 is TGTGCCAGCAGCTTAGCGCGGAGAGTTTATGGCTACACCTTC. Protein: CASSLARRVYGYTF.

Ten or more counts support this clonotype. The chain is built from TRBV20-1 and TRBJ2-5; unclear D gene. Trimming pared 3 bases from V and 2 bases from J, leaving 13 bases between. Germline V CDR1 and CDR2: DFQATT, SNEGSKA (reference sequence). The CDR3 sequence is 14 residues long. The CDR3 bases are TGCAGTGCTAGGAGAACTGCCTCTCAAGAGACCCAGTACTTC. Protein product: CSARRTASQETQYF.

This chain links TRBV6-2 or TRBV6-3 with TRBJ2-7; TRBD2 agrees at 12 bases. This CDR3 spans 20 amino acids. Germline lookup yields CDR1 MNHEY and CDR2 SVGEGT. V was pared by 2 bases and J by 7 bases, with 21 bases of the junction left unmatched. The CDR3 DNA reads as TGTGCCAGCAGTTACAACCCACTAGCGGGGGGCACCAACTCCTACAATGAGCAGTACTTC. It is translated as CASSYNPLAGGTNSYNEQYF.

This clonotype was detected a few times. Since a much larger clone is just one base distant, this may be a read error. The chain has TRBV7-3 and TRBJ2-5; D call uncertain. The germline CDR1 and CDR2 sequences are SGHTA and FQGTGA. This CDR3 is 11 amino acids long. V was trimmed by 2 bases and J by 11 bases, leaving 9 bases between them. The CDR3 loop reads CASSLGAVQYF. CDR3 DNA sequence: TGTGCCAGCAGCTTAGGCGCGGTGCAGTACTTC.

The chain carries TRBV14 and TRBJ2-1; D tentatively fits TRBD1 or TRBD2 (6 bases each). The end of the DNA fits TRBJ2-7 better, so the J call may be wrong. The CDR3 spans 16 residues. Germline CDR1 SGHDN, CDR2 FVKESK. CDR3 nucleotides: TGTGCCAGCAGCCATATACAGGGAGGCTCCTACAATGAGCAGTACTTC. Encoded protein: CASSHIQGGSYNEQYF.

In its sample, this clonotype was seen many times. The CDR3 nucleotides read TGTGCCAGCAGTTCGCCGACCTACAATGAGCAGTTCTTC. Translation: CASSSPTYNEQFF. V is TRBV6-2 or TRBV6-3 and J is TRBJ2-1; the D is unclear. The V end lost 4 bases, the J end lost 2 bases, and 6 bases lay between the germline ends. This CDR3 region has 13 residues. Germline CDR1 and CDR2: MNHEY and SVGEGT.